This T cell receptor beta chain came from a study of cytomegalovirus exposure and HLA in healthy donors. The CDR3 sequence is 15 residues long. Germline CDR1 and CDR2: SGDLS and YYNGEE. V was pared by 7 bases and J by 0 bases, with 14 bases between. In this sample, this clone turned up a few times. In the PCR, 60 Vbeta and 13 Jbeta primers were used. Profiling relied on immunoSEQ multiplex PCR, and the TCRdb table lists in-frame clones only, not all of them. The sample lists about 120,000 clones; roughly three fifths were seen once. The source is a woman aged 40 to 50 in good health and CMV-seropositive. Sequenced material: PBMCs. V usage is TRBV9 and J usage is TRBJ1-5; weak D call: TRBD1 (6 bases). The CDR3 bases are TGTGCCAGCGACGCAGGGGAATTTAGCAATCAGCCCCAGCATTTT. This translates into CASDAGEFSNQPQHF.